These 6 T cell receptor beta chains were all obtained from the same sample, sequenced in a study of cytomegalovirus exposure and HLA in healthy donors. Primers included in the PCR were 60 Vbeta and 13 Jbeta primers. The repertoire was sequenced with immunoSEQ multiplex PCR; TCRdb's copy has only in-frame clones and lacks some. The sample has some 160,000 clones, 65% to 85% seen once. Sequencing input: PBMCs. Receptors were obtained from a male donor in good health and CMV-seropositive.

The V call is TRBV5-1, the J call TRBJ2-7; D gene unclear. Germline values: CDR1 SGHRS, CDR2 YFSETQ. Trimming cost V 1 base and J 1 base, with 6 bases left between them. The CDR3 sequence is 13 residues long. The CDR3 DNA reads TGCGCCAGCAGCTTGCGACTTTCCTACGAGCAGTACTTC. Encoded protein: CASSLRLSYEQYF.

The genes are TRBV9 and TRBJ2-6; tentatively, D is TRBD1 (6 bases). Germline V gene lookup returns CDR1 SGDLS and CDR2 YYNGEE. The V and J ends lost 1 base and 4 bases respectively, with 21 bases between them. There are 19 residues in the CDR3. The CDR3 reads CASSVSGTPLSIGANVLTF. The CDR3 DNA is TGTGCCAGCAGCGTATCCGGGACACCCTTGAGTATCGGGGCCAACGTCCTGACTTTC.

This chain connects TRBV30 to TRBJ1-2, with D perhaps TRBD1 (5 bases). V lost 2 bases to trimming and J lost 5 bases, with 18 bases between them. Per germline, CDR1 GTSNPN and CDR2 SVGIG (reference sequence). The CDR3 length is 15 residues. CDR3 residues: CAWSLRQLPRYGYTF. DNA for the CDR3: TGTGCCTGGAGTCTCCGACAGTTACCACGGTATGGCTACACCTTC. The variable domain in full, completed from reference TRBV30 and TRBJ1-2, reads SQTIHQWPATLVQPVGSPLSLECTVEGTSNPNLYWYRQAAGRGLQLLFYSVGIGQISSEVPQNLSASRPQDRQFILSSKKLLLSDSGFYLCAWSLRQLPRYGYTFGSGTRLTVV.

The chain recombines TRBV6-5 with TRBJ2-1, with 12 bases matching TRBD2. Germline V CDR1 and CDR2: MNHEY, SVGAGI. CDR3 length equals 15 residues. J was trimmed by 10 bases and V by 7 bases; bases with no gene match: 11. CDR3 sequence reads: CASTYLGLAGWEQFF. As DNA, the CDR3 is TGTGCCAGCACCTACCTAGGACTAGCGGGATGGGAGCAGTTCTTC.

The rearrangement joins TRBV11-3 to TRBJ2-1; D is unclear. V lost 1 base and J 4 bases, leaving 8 bases between the germline ends. The germline gives CDR1 SGHNT, CDR2 YENEEA. This CDR3 spans 14 amino acids. CDR3 in amino acids: CASSLGVMYNEQFF. DNA for the CDR3: TGTGCCAGCAGCTTAGGCGTGATGTACAATGAGCAGTTCTTC.

J is TRBJ1-6 and V is TRBV6-1, with D unclear. Trimming cost V 2 bases and J 4 bases, with 15 bases left between them. The CDR3 loop spans 17 amino acids. Germline V CDR1 and CDR2: MNHNS, SASEGT. The chain's CDR3 is CASSERVGRTYNSPLHF. Here the CDR3 DNA reads TGTGCCAGCAGTGAAAGGGTTGGCAGGACTTATAATTCACCCCTCCACTTT.